What follows are 20 T cell receptor beta chains derived from one specimen sequenced in a study of blood T cell repertoires in COVID-19. The table came from immunoSEQ multiplex PCR; TCRdb's copy has only in-frame clones and leaves some out. Of tens of thousands of clones in the sample, 70% to 90% were seen once. Material for sequencing was peripheral blood. Every receptor here comes from a human donor with active COVID-19. The donor label of this sample is uncertain.

J is TRBJ2-5 and V is TRBV7-9; TRBD2 aligns across 7 bases. The CDR3 consists of 19 residues. The junction had 18 bases not matched to a gene; V was cut back by 5 bases and J by 0 bases. Germline V gives CDR1 SEHNR, CDR2 FQNEAQ (reference sequence). The CDR3 sequence: CASSTGTTAFFSHQETQYF. The CDR3 DNA sequence: TGTGCCAGCAGCACGGGGACTACGGCTTTCTTCTCCCACCAAGAGACCCAGTACTTC.

J is TRBJ2-2 and V is TRBV11-2; perhaps TRBD2 as D (5 bases). The germline gives CDR1 SGHAT, CDR2 FQNNGV. V lost 4 bases to trimming and J lost 5 bases, with 14 bases between them. The CDR3 sequence is 15 residues long. CDR3 in amino acids: CASSSRTFETGELFF. Here the CDR3 DNA reads TGTGCCAGCAGCTCTCGGACTTTCGAAACCGGGGAGCTGTTTTTT.

A few counts support this clone. The rearrangement joins TRBV18 to TRBJ1-1; 8 bases are shared with TRBD1. V shed 3 bases and J 0 bases; nucleotides not matched to a gene: 6. The CDR3 is 16 amino acids. Germline CDR1 reads KGHSH; CDR2 reads LQKENI. The chain's CDR3 is CASSPGTGGMNTEAFF. The CDR3 DNA reads as TGTGCCAGCTCACCTGGGACAGGCGGCATGAACACTGAAGCTTTCTTT.

The J gene is TRBJ2-1, the V gene TRBV28; D may be TRBD1 (6 bases). This CDR3 is 16 amino acids long. With 1 base removed from V and 4 bases from J, the gap between germline ends came to 14 bases. Germline CDR1 MDHEN, CDR2 SYDVKM. This chain's CDR3 is CASSLSGTGSYNEQFF. CDR3 nucleotides: TGTGCCAGCAGTTTATCGGGAACAGGGTCGTACAATGAGCAGTTCTTC.

V is TRBV5-4 and J is TRBJ2-3, with TRBD1 identical over 7 bases. The CDR3 is 14 residues long. Germline V CDR1 and CDR2: SGHNT, YYREEE (reference sequence). The V segment lost 4 bases and the J segment 4 bases; nucleotides outside the gene matches: 6. The CDR3 DNA follows: TGTGCCAGCAGCCCCCGACAGGGTGCAGATACGCAGTATTTT. It translates to CASSPRQGADTQYF.

The rearrangement uses TRBV12-3 or TRBV12-4 and TRBJ2-4, with TRBD1 identical over 7 bases. The CDR3 length is 13 residues. V gave up 5 bases and J gave up 7 bases; unmatched junction bases: 5. CDR3 sequence (DNA): TGTGCCAGCAGTCGGATACAGGGGAACATTCAGTACTTC. Amino acid sequence: CASSRIQGNIQYF.

The chain couples TRBV19 to TRBJ1-2; 9 bases line up with TRBD1. Germline assignment: CDR1 LNHDA and CDR2 SQIVND (reference sequence). This CDR3 spans 16 amino acids. With V trimmed by 4 bases and J by 6 bases, 12 bases remained unmatched. CDR3 in amino acids: CASSTGQGTPLDGYTF. CDR3 in DNA: TGTGCCAGTAGTACAGGACAGGGGACCCCCCTCGATGGCTACACCTTC. Variable domain in full (rest from reference TRBV19 and TRBJ1-2): DGGITQSPKYLFRKEGQNVTLSCEQNLNHDAMYWYRQDPGQGLRLIYYSQIVNDFQKGDIAEGYSVSREKKESFPLTVTSAQKNPTAFYLCASSTGQGTPLDGYTFGSGTRLTVV.

The V call is TRBV11-3, the J call TRBJ1-5; 7 nucleotides match TRBD1. Germline CDR1 reads SGHNT; CDR2 reads YENEEA. The CDR3 runs to 17 residues. V was clipped by 6 bases and J by 0 bases; unmatched bases: 11. In nucleotides, the CDR3 is TGTGCCAGCAGGTCTCCGACAGGGACCCATAGCAATCAGCCCCAGCATTTT. Translated, it gives CASRSPTGTHSNQPQHF.

V gene TRBV28 combines with J gene TRBJ1-2; TRBD1 aligns across 8 bases. V shed 4 bases, J shed 5 bases, and the junction held 9 bases outside the gene matches. The CDR3 has 15 residues. Germline V lookup: CDR1 MDHEN, CDR2 SYDVKM. The CDR3 reads CASSSGQARRYGYTF. The CDR3 DNA is TGTGCCAGCAGTTCGGGACAGGCCCGCAGGTATGGCTACACCTTC.

V is TRBV2 and J is TRBJ2-1; 9 bases are a match to TRBD1. Trimming at V came to 8 bases and at J to 2 bases, leaving 4 bases not matched to a gene. CDR1 and CDR2 from the germline V gene are SNHLY and FYNNEI. This CDR3 comprises 14 residues. DNA of the CDR3: TGTGCCAGCGCCCGGGACAGGGCCTACAATGAGCAGTTCTTC. Its protein is CASARDRAYNEQFF.

V gene TRBV7-9 combines with J gene TRBJ2-2; TRBD1 matches at 12 bases. The CDR3 sequence is 14 residues long. CDR1 is SEHNR and CDR2 is FQNEAQ in the germline V gene (reference sequence). V was clipped by 11 bases and J by 4 bases; unmatched bases: 5. CDR3 DNA: TGTGCCGGATCGGGACAGGGGGCCACCGGGGAGCTGTTTTTT. Amino acids: CAGSGQGATGELFF. The full variable domain, completed using reference TRBV7-9 and TRBJ2-2, is DTGVSQNPRHKITKRGQNVTFRCDPISEHNRLYWYRQTLGQGPEFLTYFQNEAQLEKSRLLSDRFSAERPKGSFSTLEIQRTEQGDSAMYLCAGSGQGATGELFFGEGSRLTVL.

The rearrangement joins TRBV5-1 to TRBJ1-2; TRBD1 matches 7 bases. The CDR3 consists of 13 residues. The germline V gene has CDR1 SGHRS and CDR2 YFSETQ. J was trimmed by 4 bases and V by 8 bases; bases with no gene match: 8. CDR3 DNA: TGCGCCAGTGGGACAGCTAACCCCTATGGCTACACCTTC. Translated, it gives CASGTANPYGYTF.

This chain links TRBV18 with TRBJ2-3; 12 bases match TRBD2. The germline V gene encodes CDR1 KGHSH and CDR2 LQKENI. Germline trimming cut 2 bases from V and 2 bases from J; bases unmatched to any gene: 2. There are 16 residues in the CDR3. The CDR3 reads CASSPRLAGATDTQYF. CDR3 DNA: TGTGCCAGCTCACCAAGACTAGCGGGAGCCACAGATACGCAGTATTTT. The entire variable domain, with the rest obtained from reference TRBV18 and TRBJ2-3, is as follows: NAGVMQNPRHLVRRRGQEARLRCSPMKGHSHVYWYRQLPEEGLKFMVYLQKENIIDESGMPKERFSAEFPKEGPSILRIQQVVRGDSAAYFCASSPRLAGATDTQYFGPGTRLTVL.

The chain links TRBV27 to TRBJ2-5, with 7 bases fitting TRBD2. V dropped 8 bases and J dropped 4; count of bases not matched to a gene: 7. Germline CDR1 reads MNHEY; CDR2 reads SMNVEV (reference sequence). CDR3 length: 13 residues. For the CDR3, the DNA is TGTGCCAGCTCAGCGGGATTCCTAGAGACCCAGTACTTC. Protein sequence: CASSAGFLETQYF.

The CDR3 coding sequence is TGCACCAGCCACAGAACTCGGCTAGCGTCCTACGAGCAGTACTTC. This codes for CTSHRTRLASYEQYF. This chain links TRBV1 with TRBJ2-7; the table's D call, TRBD2, has no DNA check behind it. TRBV1 is deemed a pseudogene. The CDR3 extends over 15 amino acids.

This rearrangement joins TRBV3-1 (or the pseudogene TRBV3-2) to TRBJ1-1; the match to TRBD1 covers 9 bases. Per the germline V gene, CDR1 is LGHDT and CDR2 is YNNKEL (reference sequence). The CDR3 length is 19 residues. V lost 2 bases, J lost 5 bases, and 18 bases stayed unmatched. CDR3 residues: CASSQFLGIWGQGSTEAFF. CDR3 sequence (DNA): TGTGCCAGCAGCCAATTCCTTGGTATATGGGGACAGGGTTCGACTGAAGCTTTCTTT.

This chain uses TRBV11-3 with TRBJ2-7; D not certain. CDR1 and CDR2 (germline): SGHNT, YENEEA. CDR3 length: 14 amino acids. V shed 6 bases and J shed 6 bases, with 18 bases lying between them. CDR3 sequence reads: CASRPRYPVGEQYF. The CDR3 region has the DNA TGTGCCAGCAGGCCCCGTTACCCCGTCGGCGAGCAGTACTTC. Using reference TRBV11-3 and TRBJ2-7 for the parts outside the CDR3, the full variable domain is EAGVVQSPRYKIIEKKQPVAFWCNPISGHNTLYWYLQNLGQGPELLIRYENEEAVDDSQLPKDRFSAERLKGVDSTLKIQPAELGDSAVYLCASRPRYPVGEQYFGPGTRLTVT.

This chain joins TRBV6-1 and TRBJ1-1, with D unclear. V gave up 0 bases and J gave up 1 base, with 6 bases separating them. Per germline, CDR1 MNHNS and CDR2 SASEGT. The CDR3 runs to 14 residues. This CDR3 is CASSEAEENTEAFF. CDR3 in DNA: TGTGCCAGCAGTGAAGCGGAGGAGAACACTGAAGCTTTCTTT.

This clone is a singleton in its sample. The rearrangement uses TRBV4-2 and TRBJ2-3; 10 bases match TRBD1. Germline lookup yields CDR1 LGHNA and CDR2 YNFKEQ. This CDR3 region has 15 residues. The trim removed 4 bases at V and 5 bases at J, leaving 6 bases unmatched. The CDR3 bases are TGTGCCAGCAGCCGTGGGACAGGGGTGGTAGATACGCAGTATTTT. Encoded protein: CASSRGTGVVDTQYF.

The V call is TRBV11-2, the J call TRBJ2-5, with 13 positions matching TRBD2. In germline, CDR1 is SGHAT, CDR2 FQNNGV. After removal of 5 bases from V and 5 bases from J, the junction contained 8 bases not matched to a gene. There are 16 residues in the CDR3. The CDR3 DNA follows: TGTGCCAGCAGCATCACTAGCGGGGGGGCTTTTGAGACCCAGTACTTC. This encodes CASSITSGGAFETQYF.